This T cell receptor beta chain was recovered during a study of naive and memory T cell subsets. V was pared by 6 bases and J by 7 bases, with 8 bases of the junction left unmatched. In germline, CDR1 is MNHNS, CDR2 SASEGT. This CDR3 region has 14 residues. Two oligonucleotides, mixed equimolar, formed the beta constant-region primer covering TRBC1 and TRBC2. Nested alpha and beta constant-region primers with the SP2 primer drove four PCR rounds on ligated cDNA. TCRdb re-called the UMI-ligation and nested PCR reads through MiXCR, storing one row per CDR3 protein. The repertoire holds around 140,000 distinct CDR3 sequences, with roughly 22% as singletons. As regards this clonotype: What it binds is not known.

Study results and caveats: Naive repertoires, especially CD8, held a few larger clonotypes, possibly memory cells re-expressing CD45RA. Over 95% of naive TCR sequences appeared only once after error correction, unlike memory subsets. From naive to CM, EM and EMRA, diversity decreased and Gini increased.

CD4 T cells were positively selected, then CD8 T cells from the CD4-negative fraction. The sample taken for sequencing was naive CD4+ T cells from blood. The chain employs TRBV6-1 and TRBJ2-2; 7 bases align to TRBD1. The sequence came from a human donor in good health. CDR3 sequence: CASRVRQGNGELFF. CDR3 nucleotide sequence: TGTGCCAGCAGAGTAAGACAGGGAAACGGGGAGCTGTTTTTT.